This T cell receptor beta chain was sequenced for a study of graft-versus-host responses after intestinal transplantation. Looking at the study overall: Each recipient received a multivisceral, liver-intestinal, or isolated intestinal graft. Induction with anti-thymocyte globulin, then tacrolimus and steroids for around three years, was given to all recipients. Findings of the study overall: Declining HvG levels early post-transplant were linked to peak circulating GvH clone levels.

The V gene end was trimmed by 4 bases and the J gene end by 3 bases; junction bases not matched to a gene: 4. This CDR3 contains 16 residues. CDR1 is SGHVS and CDR2 is FQNEAQ in the germline V gene. Note on this clone: Antigen specificity is unknown.

Produced via immunoSEQ multiplex PCR; TCRdb's table is partial and in-frame only. The sample consists of nearly 110,000 clones, roughly 86% of them appearing once. The V and J genes are TRBV7-8 and TRBJ2-3; 13 positions match TRBD2. This sequence was found in a human donor who was the organ donor for an intestinal transplant. Specimen: unstimulated CD4+ T cells sorted from spleen or lymph node cells, collected before transplant. The CDR3 coding sequence is TGTGCCAGCAGCTCTTGGACTAGCGGGAGTACAGATACGCAGTATTTT. This encodes CASSSWTSGSTDTQYF.